Listed below are T cell receptor beta chains from one sample, sequenced in a study of CD8+ T cells in alopecia areata. Profiling relied on immunoSEQ multiplex PCR, and the TCRdb table lists in-frame clones only, not all of them. The table includes about 190,000 clones, around 56% detected once. The source material was CD4+ T cells sorted from blood, sampled at week 4, from a patient treated with tofacitinib. The source is a human donor with alopecia areata. Each CDR3 is given with its conserved first and last residue. The D gene is left open where the match is weak. Where a row states a size, it is once, few, many or the class of an expanded clone; other rows omit it.

v_gene,j_gene,d_gene,abundance,CDR3aa,CDR3nt
TRBV7-9,TRBJ1-2,.,.,CASSLEGGYGYTF,TGTGCCAGCAGCTTAGAAGGTGGCTATGGCTACACCTTC
TRBV29-1,TRBJ1-2,TRBD1,few,CSVRDRGHGYTF,TGCAGCGTTAGGGACAGGGGCCATGGCTACACCTTC
TRBV29-1,TRBJ2-1,TRBD1,few,CSVGLQGGSWNEQFF,TGCAGCGTTGGCTTACAGGGGGGTTCTTGGAATGAGCAGTTCTTC
TRBV6-5,TRBJ1-2,.,.,CASSYSGGSYGYTF,TGTGCCAGCAGTTACTCGGGCGGGTCCTATGGCTACACCTTC
TRBV7-9,TRBJ1-1,.,.,CASSLFQGNTEAFF,TGTGCCAGCAGCTTATTCCAGGGGAACACTGAAGCTTTCTTT
TRBV28,TRBJ2-7,TRBD1,.,CASRYPEGGQGWYF,TGTGCCAGCAGATACCCGGAGGGGGGACAGGGGTGGTACTTC
TRBV29-1,TRBJ2-3,TRBD1,.,CSVDRGTADTQYF,TGCAGCGTCGACAGGGGTACCGCAGATACGCAGTATTTT
TRBV29-1,TRBJ1-2,.,few,CSVDSGYTF,TGCAGCGTTGATAGTGGCTACACCTTC
TRBV11-1,TRBJ1-3,.,.,CASSSPGHLSGNTIYF,TGTGCCAGCAGCTCACCTGGACACCTCTCTGGAAACACCATATATTTT
TRBV5-1,TRBJ2-5,.,.,CASSPEGITETQYF,TGCGCCAGCAGCCCGGAGGGAATAACAGAGACCCAGTACTTC
TRBV11-2,TRBJ2-6,.,.,CASSSTSGANVLTF,TGTGCCAGCAGCTCGACCTCTGGGGCCAACGTCCTGACTTTC
TRBV5-6,TRBJ1-5,TRBD1,.,CASSLRGQGNQPQHF,TGTGCCAGCAGCTTGCGGGGACAGGGCAATCAGCCCCAGCATTTT
TRBV6-5,TRBJ2-3,.,once,CASSYEAGNTDTQYF,TGTGCCAGCAGTTACGAGGCGGGTAACACAGATACGCAGTATTTT
TRBV7-9,TRBJ2-5,.,.,CASSFGTRPQETQYF,TGTGCCAGCAGCTTCGGGACACGACCCCAAGAGACCCAGTACTTC
TRBV11-2,TRBJ2-4,.,.,CASTTGGLAKNIQYF,TGTGCCAGCACCACAGGAGGGTTGGCCAAAAACATTCAGTACTTC
TRBV27,TRBJ2-5,TRBD2,.,CASSSTWDYQETQYF,TGTGCCAGCAGTTCGACCTGGGACTATCAAGAGACCCAGTACTTC
TRBV7-2,TRBJ2-4,TRBD2,.,CASSLIAGGNIQYF,TGTGCCAGCAGCTTAATAGCGGGAGGGAACATTCAGTACTTC
TRBV7-3,TRBJ2-2,.,.,CASSPQVTGELFF,TGTGCCAGCAGCCCTCAAGTAACCGGGGAGCTGTTTTTT
TRBV30,TRBJ2-1,TRBD2,.,CAWSVVDGRALFF,TGTGCCTGGAGTGTAGTTGATGGGAGGGCCTTGTTCTTC
TRBV9,TRBJ1-5,.,.,CASSMGGNQPQHF,TGTGCCAGCAGCATGGGGGGCAATCAGCCCCAGCATTTT
TRBV9,TRBJ2-3,.,.,CASSVIASTDTQYF,TGTGCCAGCAGCGTAATCGCTAGCACAGATACGCAGTATTTT
TRBV5-6,TRBJ2-5,.,.,CASSLATGKETQYF,TGTGCCAGCAGCTTGGCGACAGGTAAAGAGACCCAGTACTTC
TRBV27,TRBJ2-4,.,few,CASSLSVGMAKNIQYF,TGTGCCAGCAGTTTAAGCGTGGGGATGGCCAAAAACATTCAGTACTTC
TRBV29-1,TRBJ2-7,.,.,CSAGTPNYEQYF,TGCAGCGCTGGGACGCCCAACTACGAGCAGTACTTC
TRBV28,TRBJ2-1,.,.,CASSSVGGQFF,TGTGCCAGCAGCTCGGTGGGCGGGCAGTTCTTC
TRBV7-9,TRBJ2-3,TRBD1,.,CASSPTGTEGTDTQYF,TGTGCCAGCAGCCCTACCGGGACAGAGGGCACAGATACGCAGTATTTT
TRBV6-5,TRBJ2-1,TRBD2,few,CASSLAGGTQFF,TGTGCCAGCAGTCTAGCGGGAGGGACTCAGTTCTTC
TRBV29-1,TRBJ1-2,.,.,CSVERESYGYTF,TGCAGCGTCGAGAGGGAATCCTATGGCTACACCTTC
TRBV29-1,TRBJ2-5,.,few,CSVLPPRTQYF,TGCAGCGTTCTCCCCCCCCGGACCCAGTACTTC
TRBV2,TRBJ2-5,.,.,CASTAPLTQYF,TGTGCCAGCACAGCCCCGTTGACCCAGTACTTC
TRBV25-1,TRBJ1-4,TRBD1,.,CASSDYTGGNEKLFF,TGTGCCAGCAGTGACTACACAGGGGGCAACGAAAAACTGTTTTTT
TRBV5-1,TRBJ1-5,.,once,CASSLGMGNQPQHF,TGCGCCAGCAGCTTAGGAATGGGGAATCAGCCCCAGCATTTT
TRBV11-1,TRBJ2-2,TRBD2,once,CASSRIRLAGNTGELFF,TGTGCCAGCAGCCGGATCCGACTAGCGGGGAACACCGGGGAGCTGTTTTTT
TRBV29-1,TRBJ2-7,TRBD1,.,CSVSRGAGGMYEQYF,TGCAGCGTTTCGCGAGGAGCAGGGGGCATGTACGAGCAGTACTTC
TRBV11-2,TRBJ2-7,.,.,CASSRLPDGYSYEQYF,TGTGCCAGCAGCCGACTCCCGGACGGGTACTCCTACGAGCAGTACTTC
TRBV29-1,TRBJ2-5,.,.,CSVDNVGTQYF,TGCAGCGTTGATAACGTAGGGACCCAGTACTTC
TRBV10-2,TRBJ1-1,.,few,CASVRDTEAFF,TGCGCCAGCGTGAGGGACACTGAAGCTTTCTTT
TRBV6-5,TRBJ2-7,.,few,CASSSLPGLEQYF,TGTGCCAGCAGTTCCCTTCCAGGGCTCGAGCAGTACTTC
TRBV4-2,TRBJ2-1,.,.,CASSQTDSVYNEQFF,TGTGCCAGCAGCCAAACTGACTCCGTCTACAATGAGCAGTTCTTC
TRBV6-4,TRBJ1-1,.,few,CASRVDWGYTEAFF,TGTGCCAGCAGAGTTGACTGGGGTTACACTGAAGCTTTCTTT
TRBV28,TRBJ2-5,.,.,CASRYPADQETQYF,TGTGCCAGCAGATACCCGGCAGACCAAGAGACCCAGTACTTC
TRBV4-2,TRBJ2-1,.,once,CASSQEWVENEQFF,TGTGCCAGCAGCCAAGAATGGGTAGAAAATGAGCAGTTCTTC
TRBV4-1,TRBJ2-2,.,few,CASSRNLQGFGLFF,TGCGCCAGCAGCCGAAATCTGCAGGGGTTCGGGCTGTTTTTT
TRBV5-1,TRBJ2-3,TRBD1,.,CASSRDRGTDTQYF,TGCGCCAGCAGCCGGGACAGGGGCACAGATACGCAGTATTTT
TRBV9,TRBJ2-3,TRBD2,.,CASSFQQTSGVDTQYF,TGTGCCAGCAGCTTTCAACAGACTAGCGGCGTAGATACGCAGTATTTT
TRBV30,TRBJ1-2,TRBD1,.,CAWNRGNGYTF,TGTGCCTGGAACAGGGGGAATGGCTACACCTTC
TRBV5-1,TRBJ2-1,TRBD1,.,CASSPGQGRRNEQFF,TGCGCCAGCAGCCCTGGACAGGGTAGGAGAAATGAGCAGTTCTTC
TRBV7-6,TRBJ1-1,TRBD1,.,CASSPTGVNTEAFF,TGTGCCAGCAGCCCCACAGGGGTAAACACTGAAGCTTTCTTT
TRBV5-1,TRBJ2-7,.,.,CASSLVPYEQYF,TGCGCCAGCAGCTTGGTTCCCTACGAGCAGTACTTC
TRBV2,TRBJ2-2,.,.,CASRPPTNTGELFF,TGTGCCAGCAGACCCCCCACGAACACCGGGGAGCTGTTTTTT
TRBV10-3,TRBJ2-1,TRBD2,.,CATRASGSNEQFF,TGTGCCACCCGGGCTAGCGGGAGCAATGAGCAGTTCTTC
TRBV11-2,TRBJ2-6,.,.,CASRGTASGANVLTF,TGTGCCAGTCGGGGAACAGCCTCTGGGGCCAACGTCCTGACTTTC
TRBV2,TRBJ2-1,TRBD2,few,CASSGTSGSYEQFF,TGTGCCAGCAGTGGGACTAGCGGGAGTTATGAGCAGTTCTTC
TRBV4-1,TRBJ1-3,.,once,CASSRGGAGNTIYF,TGCGCCAGCAGCCGGGGAGGGGCTGGAAACACCATATATTTT
TRBV15,TRBJ2-7,TRBD1,.,CATSQEVRTGAFGEQYF,TGTGCCACCAGCCAGGAGGTTAGGACAGGGGCTTTCGGCGAGCAGTACTTC
TRBV30,TRBJ2-7,TRBD1,.,CAWNRDRGQYEQYF,TGTGCCTGGAACCGGGACAGGGGGCAGTACGAGCAGTACTTC